These 22 T cell receptor beta chains were sequenced from one sample in a study of Ad26.COV2.S vaccination and SARS-CoV-2 variants. Assay used: immunoSEQ multiplex PCR; TCRdb lists only in-frame clones, some missing. Among some 340,000 clones listed, roughly 84% were seen once. As to treatment: 15 to 20 received Ad26.COV2.S at low or high dose, single or two shots; several received placebo; per-sample allocation not given. Sample collection was performed on day 63 after the first vaccine or placebo injection. Sequenced material: peripheral blood, taken in a trial of Ad26.COV2.S vaccine versus placebo. The receptors were gathered from a person aged 18-60 years who received the Ad26.COV2.S COVID-19 vaccine or a placebo.

The rearrangement uses TRBV29-1 and TRBJ2-7; 9 nucleotides align to TRBD1. There are 13 residues in the CDR3. Germline V gene sequence: CDR1 SQVTM, CDR2 ANQGSEA. Trimming at V came to 6 bases and at J to 7 bases, leaving 10 bases not matched to a gene. The CDR3 reads CSVSLETGGEQYF. The CDR3 bases are TGCAGCGTGTCCCTCGAGACAGGGGGAGAGCAGTACTTC.

The chain carries TRBV5-1 and TRBJ2-7, with TRBD1 as a possible D gene (7 bases). CDR1 and CDR2 (germline): SGHRS, YFSETQ. V lost 4 bases and J 5 bases, leaving 16 bases between the germline ends. CDR3 size: 14 residues. The CDR3 is CASSVRQGGHEQYF. CDR3 nucleotide sequence: TGCGCCAGCAGCGTGCGACAGGGAGGCCACGAGCAGTACTTC.

The chain uses TRBV3-1 (or the pseudogene TRBV3-2) and TRBJ2-4; 8 bases map to TRBD1. The CDR3 extends over 13 amino acids. V dropped 4 bases and J dropped 7; count of bases not matched to a gene: 3. Germline CDR1 and CDR2: LGHDT and YNNKEL (reference sequence). CDR3 sequence: CASSRDRQNIQYF. The CDR3 DNA reads as TGTGCCAGCAGCCGGGACAGGCAGAACATTCAGTACTTC.

The genes are TRBV6-5 and TRBJ1-1, with a possible D match to TRBD1 (5 bases). V lost 8 bases and J 3 bases, leaving 16 bases between the germline ends. The germline gives CDR1 MNHEY, CDR2 SVGAGI. CDR3 size: 14 residues. In nucleotides, the CDR3 is TGTGCCAGCGCGTCGCGCGGGGGGGACACTGAAGCTTTCTTT. Encoded protein: CASASRGGDTEAFF.

The gene calls are TRBV7-2 and TRBJ2-1; D perhaps matches TRBD2 (5 bases). Germline values: CDR1 SGHTA, CDR2 FQGNSA. The V end lost 5 bases, the J end lost 0 bases, and 11 bases lay between the germline ends. This CDR3 contains 15 residues. The CDR3 nucleotides read TGTGCCAGCAGCCCCCGTCGGGACTCCTACAATGAGCAGTTCTTC. It encodes CASSPRRDSYNEQFF.

The chain combines TRBV3-1 (or the pseudogene TRBV3-2) with TRBJ1-1; D uncertain. The germline V and J ends were trimmed by 1 base and 1 base, with 10 bases remaining between them. This CDR3 has 15 amino acids. Germline V CDR1 and CDR2: LGHDT, YNNKEL (reference sequence). CDR3 sequence reads: CASSQGEGWNTEAFF. The CDR3 nucleotides read TGTGCCAGCAGCCAAGGTGAGGGTTGGAACACTGAAGCTTTCTTT.

Concerning this clone itself: Relative to the germline gene, one junction end is altered; a read error may explain this. Other DNA sequences in the same sample also yield this CDR3. The genes are TRBV7-9 and TRBJ1-4; a possible D gene is TRBD1 (5 bases). The CDR3 has 14 amino acids. Germline assignment: CDR1 SEHNR and CDR2 FQNEAQ (reference sequence). CDR3 loop: CASSLVGGDEKLFF. The CDR3 region has the DNA TGTGCCAGCAGCTTAGTTGGAGGGGATGAAAAGCTGTTTTTT.

CDR3 residues: CASSRPGGKETQYF. CDR3 in DNA: TGTGCCAGCAGCCGCCCGGGGGGAAAAGAGACCCAGTACTTC. This sequence joins TRBV7-6 and TRBJ2-5, with 7 positions matching TRBD2. The V gene's germline CDR1 is SGHVS and CDR2 FNYEAQ. Unmatched junction bases numbered 6, after V lost 5 bases and J lost 3 bases. CDR3 length equals 14 residues.

The chain combines TRBV7-6 with TRBJ1-3; no definite D call. CDR3 length: 14 amino acids. Trimming removed 0 bases at V and 7 bases at J, with 10 bases between. Germline-derived CDR1 and CDR2 are SGHVS and FNYEAQ. This chain's CDR3 is CASSLAGRPNTIYF. The CDR3 coding sequence is TGTGCCAGCAGCTTAGCCGGCCGGCCGAACACCATATATTTT.

The sample holds one count of this clone. The V call is TRBV18, the J call TRBJ1-1, with D tentatively TRBD1 (5 bases). V was pared by 4 bases and J by 13 bases, with 19 bases between. The CDR3 has 13 amino acids. Germline loops: CDR1 KGHSH, CDR2 LQKENI. CDR3 DNA: TGTGCCAGCTCACGGTCCCGGGACTCCTCAGATTTCTTT. It codes for CASSRSRDSSDFF.

V is TRBV3-1 (or the pseudogene TRBV3-2) and J is TRBJ2-6, with a weak D call TRBD2 (7 bases). V shed 3 bases and J shed 1 base, with 13 bases lying between them. The CDR3 totals 17 residues. CDR1 is LGHDT, CDR2 YNNKEL, per germline (reference sequence). The CDR3 loop is CASSHGGQISGANVLTF. The CDR3 DNA reads TGTGCCAGCAGCCACGGGGGGCAGATTTCTGGGGCCAACGTCCTGACTTTC.

This rearrangement joins TRBV20-1 to TRBJ2-7; D remains ambiguous. The V end lost 5 bases, the J end lost 2 bases, and 7 bases lay between the germline ends. Per germline, CDR1 DFQATT and CDR2 SNEGSKA (reference sequence). The CDR3 runs 11 residues. CDR3 sequence (DNA): TGCAGTGCTCGCAGGCCCTACGAGCAGTACTTC. Translating it yields CSARRPYEQYF.

In its sample, this clone was seen once. The V call is TRBV20-1, the J call TRBJ1-1; D is ambiguous. The V and J ends lost 6 bases and 2 bases respectively, with 7 bases between them. Germline CDR1 is DFQATT and CDR2 is SNEGSKA (reference sequence). The CDR3 is 11 residues long. The CDR3 nucleotides are TGCAGTGCCCTAGACAACACTGAAGCTTTCTTT. Its protein is CSALDNTEAFF.

This chain joins TRBV30 and TRBJ2-7, with TRBD1 as a possible D gene (6 bases). Germline V CDR1 and CDR2: GTSNPN, SVGIG (reference sequence). V shed 4 bases and J shed 4 bases, with 17 bases lying between them. The CDR3 spans 14 residues. In DNA, the CDR3 is TGTGCCTGGAATAGGGGGTCCGACCCTTACGAGCAGTACTTC. This encodes CAWNRGSDPYEQYF.

The chain employs TRBV25-1 and TRBJ2-2; D assignment may be TRBD1 or TRBD2 (6 bases each). The CDR3 spans 16 residues. Trimming cost V 9 bases and J 6 bases, with 23 bases left between them. Germline CDR1 reads MGHDK; CDR2 reads SYGVNS. As DNA, the CDR3 is TGTGCCAGTACAGCAACAGGGAGGACGGCGGCCGGGGAGCTGTTTTTT. Translation: CASTATGRTAAGELFF.

The chain links TRBV10-3 to TRBJ1-1; TRBD1 matches 7 bases. Trimming cost V 10 bases and J 0 bases; bases outside gene matches: 11. The length of the CDR3 is 15 residues. The V gene's germline CDR1 is ENHRY and CDR2 SYGVKD. The CDR3 spells CATQPGQALNTEAFF. Here the CDR3 DNA reads TGTGCCACCCAGCCAGGACAGGCGCTGAACACTGAAGCTTTCTTT.

This clone was recorded a few times. The chain uses TRBV9 and TRBJ2-7; 10 bases match TRBD1. Trimming removed 0 bases from V and 6 bases from J; junction bases left unmatched: 3. CDR1 is SGDLS and CDR2 is YYNGEE in the germline V gene. This CDR3 has 14 amino acids. CDR3: CASSVVGQGSEQYF. The CDR3 bases are TGTGCCAGCAGCGTAGTGGGACAGGGGAGCGAGCAGTACTTC.

This clone showed up just a few times. The genes are TRBV3-1 (or the pseudogene TRBV3-2) and TRBJ1-6, with TRBD1 identical over 8 bases. CDR1 is LGHDT, CDR2 YNNKEL, per germline (reference sequence). CDR3 length: 15 residues. With V trimmed by 4 bases and J by 7 bases, 6 bases remained unmatched. The CDR3 DNA sequence: TGTGCCAGCAGCCCACGGACAGGGAGGAATTCACCCCTCCACTTT. This sequence encodes CASSPRTGRNSPLHF.

This chain uses TRBV12-2 with TRBJ2-3. TRBV12-2 is a pseudogene. CDR3 size: 15 residues. The CDR3 region is CASRLTRGPTDTQYF. Here the CDR3 DNA reads TGTGCAAGTCGCTTGACCCGCGGACCCACAGATACGCAGTATTTT.

The genes are TRBV18 and TRBJ1-2, with 11 nucleotides matching TRBD1. CDR3 size: 14 residues. V shed 4 bases, J shed 7 bases, and the junction held 5 bases outside the gene matches. Germline V lookup: CDR1 KGHSH, CDR2 LQKENI. In DNA, the CDR3 is TGTGCCAGCTCACTGGGACAGGGGGTCTCTGGCTACACCTTC. Protein product: CASSLGQGVSGYTF.

This clone was detected only once. This chain uses TRBV21-1 with TRBJ2-2. TRBV21-1 is a pseudogene segment. The length of the CDR3 is 18 residues. The CDR3 DNA reads TGTGCCAGCAGCAAAGCCGGGCCCCAACGAACGAACACCGGGGAGCTGTTTTTT. This encodes CASSKAGPQRTNTGELFF.

V gene TRBV5-1 combines with J gene TRBJ1-1; 8 bases are shared with TRBD1. With 2 bases clipped from V and 1 base from J, the junction kept 1 base outside the gene matches. CDR1 and CDR2 from the germline V gene are SGHRS and YFSETQ. The CDR3 has 14 amino acids. The chain's CDR3 is CASSFQGANTEAFF. The DNA of the CDR3 is TGCGCCAGCAGCTTTCAGGGGGCGAACACTGAAGCTTTCTTT.